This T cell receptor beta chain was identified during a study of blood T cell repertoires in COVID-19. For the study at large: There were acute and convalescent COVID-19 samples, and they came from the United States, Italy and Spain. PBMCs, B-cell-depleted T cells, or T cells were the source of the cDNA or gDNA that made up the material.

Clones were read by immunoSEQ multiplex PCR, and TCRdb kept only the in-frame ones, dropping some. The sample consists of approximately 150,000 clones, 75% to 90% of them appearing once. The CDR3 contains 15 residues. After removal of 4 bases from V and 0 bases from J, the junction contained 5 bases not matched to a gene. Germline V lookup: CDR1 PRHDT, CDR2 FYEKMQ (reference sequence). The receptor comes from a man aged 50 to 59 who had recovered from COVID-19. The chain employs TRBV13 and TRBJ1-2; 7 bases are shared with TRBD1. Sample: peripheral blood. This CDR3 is CASSYGQAPNYGYTF. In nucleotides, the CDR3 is TGTGCCAGCAGCTACGGACAGGCACCTAACTATGGCTACACCTTC. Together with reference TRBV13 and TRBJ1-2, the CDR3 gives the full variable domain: AAGVIQSPRHLIKEKRETATLKCYPIPRHDTVYWYQQGPGQDPQFLISFYEKMQSDKGSIPDRFSAQQFSDYHSELNMSSLELGDSALYFCASSYGQAPNYGYTFGSGTRLTVV.